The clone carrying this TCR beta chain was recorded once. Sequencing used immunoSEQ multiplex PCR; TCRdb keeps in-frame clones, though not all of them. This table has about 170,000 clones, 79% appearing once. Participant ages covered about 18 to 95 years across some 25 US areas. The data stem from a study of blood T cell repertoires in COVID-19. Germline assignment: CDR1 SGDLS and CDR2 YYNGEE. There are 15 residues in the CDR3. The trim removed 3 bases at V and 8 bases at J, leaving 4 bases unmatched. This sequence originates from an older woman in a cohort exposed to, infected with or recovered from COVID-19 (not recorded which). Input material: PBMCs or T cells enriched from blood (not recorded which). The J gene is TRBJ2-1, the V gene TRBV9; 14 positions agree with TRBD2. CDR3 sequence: CASSGGLAGVYEQFF. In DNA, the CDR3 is TGTGCCAGCAGCGGGGGACTAGCGGGAGTATATGAGCAGTTCTTC.